One sample yielded the 19 T cell receptor beta chains listed below, sequenced in a study of blood T cells in healthy people across ages. A sample-barcoded 5' primer and a J-beta primer mix were used in a second PCR of roughly 7 to 11 cycles. TCRdb ran MiXCR on the 5' RACE reads and lists one entry per CDR3 protein. The sample lists some 890,000 distinct CDR3 sequences; about 27% were seen once. This sample also appeared in a second study, on T cells of mothers and their children.

Material: blood. These receptors were taken from a woman between 40 and 55 years old in good health.

Concerning this clonotype itself: Lacking the conserved final phenylalanine or tryptophan, this CDR3 likely reflects a read error. The DNA is omitted, as the CDR3 cannot be located on it reliably, and the CDR3 follows TCRdb's listing. The gene calls are TRBV7-3 and TRBJ1-2; the table's D call TRBD1 went unverified against the DNA. The CDR3 length equals 13 residues, ends included. CDR1 and CDR2 from the germline V gene are SGHTA and FQGTGA. CDR3 sequence: CASSLDRVSGYAL.

This clonotype turned up a few times. The genes are TRBV20-1 and TRBJ1-6; D call uncertain. The V and J ends lost 6 bases and 7 bases respectively, with 13 bases between them. The germline V gene encodes CDR1 DFQATT and CDR2 SNEGSKA (reference sequence). The CDR3 is 13 amino acids. CDR3 DNA sequence: TGCAGTGCCCCCCAAAGGCCGAATTCACCCCTCCACTTT. Amino acids: CSAPQRPNSPLHF.

This clonotype was detected only a few times. This CDR3 reads CASSLEGPWGGGYTF. As DNA, the CDR3 is TGTGCCAGCAGCTTGGAAGGGCCCTGGGGTGGTGGCTACACCTTC. The chain joins TRBV5-5 to TRBJ1-2; D call uncertain. V lost 0 bases to trimming and J lost 7 bases, with 16 bases between them. Germline-derived CDR1 and CDR2 are SGHKS and YYEKEE (reference sequence). CDR3 length: 15 amino acids. Based on the CDR3 plus reference TRBV5-5 and TRBJ1-2, the full variable domain is DAGVTQSPTHLIKTRGQQVTLRCSPISGHKSVSWYQQVLGQGPQFIFQYYEKEERGRGNFPDRFSARQFPNYSSELNVNALLLGDSALYLCASSLEGPWGGGYTFGSGTRLTVV.

The chain is built from TRBV3-1 and TRBJ2-5; either TRBD1 or TRBD2 may fit D (6 bases each). Trimming took 2 bases from V and 2 from J, leaving 18 bases between them. There are 17 residues in the CDR3. CDR1 and CDR2 from the germline V gene are LGHDT and YNNKEL (reference sequence). The CDR3 region is CASSQKSRGRRQETQYF. The CDR3 coding sequence is TGTGCCAGCAGCCAAAAATCTAGGGGGAGGAGGCAAGAGACCCAGTACTTC.

The CDR3 loop is CASSLGQGDSFREQYF. The CDR3 nucleotides read TGTGCCAGCAGCTTAGGACAGGGGGACTCTTTTCGCGAGCAGTACTTC. This sequence joins TRBV7-9 and TRBJ2-5; 9 nucleotides align to TRBD1. The better agreement between TRBJ2-7 and the DNA end casts doubt on the J call. The CDR3 spans 16 residues. In germline, CDR1 is SEHNR, CDR2 FQNEAQ (reference sequence).

The chain joins TRBV28 to TRBJ1-1; D unresolved. CDR3 length equals 16 residues. Trimming shortened V by 4 bases and J by 1 base, and 16 bases separated the two germline ends. Germline values: CDR1 MDHEN, CDR2 SYDVKM. The CDR3 coding sequence is TGTGCCAGCAGTTACGACTCACTCGCAGCGAACACTGAAGCTTTCTTT. Translating gives CASSYDSLAANTEAFF.

This clonotype was counted ten times or more. The chain recombines TRBV5-1 with TRBJ1-2, with D uncertain. The CDR3 totals 14 residues. Trimming took 0 bases from V and 0 from J, leaving 6 bases between them. Per the germline V gene, CDR1 is SGHRS and CDR2 is YFSETQ. The DNA for the CDR3 is TGCGCCAGCAGCTTGGACAGCTCTAACTATGGCTACACCTTC. It yields the protein CASSLDSSNYGYTF.

This clonotype has a count of ten or more. This chain joins TRBV20-1 and TRBJ2-7, with TRBD2 as a possible D gene (5 bases). V was trimmed by 1 base and J by 2 bases, leaving 12 bases between them. The CDR3 runs to 14 residues. Looked up from germline, CDR1 is DFQATT and CDR2 is SNEGSKA (reference sequence). The CDR3 DNA reads as TGCAGTGCTAGAGGTTGGACTCACACCTACGAGCAGTACTTC. Protein: CSARGWTHTYEQYF.

This clonotype was found many times. The rearrangement joins TRBV20-1 to TRBJ2-5; D perhaps matches TRBD1 (6 bases). The length of the CDR3 is 14 residues. Per the germline V gene, CDR1 is DFQATT and CDR2 is SNEGSKA (reference sequence). V was clipped by 6 bases and J by 3 bases, with 17 bases between them. The CDR3 here is CSARAGTRKETQYF. CDR3 coding DNA: TGCAGTGCCAGGGCCGGGACACGAAAAGAGACCCAGTACTTC.

This clonotype was found once. The chain uses TRBV29-1 and TRBJ2-1, with TRBD2 matching over 10 bases. Trimming at V came to 6 bases and at J to 4 bases, leaving 3 bases not matched to a gene. Germline V lookup: CDR1 SQVTM, CDR2 ANQGSEA. This CDR3 is 13 amino acids long. CDR3 DNA: TGCAGCGTATCGGGACTAGCGTACAATGAGCAGTTCTTC. Translation gives CSVSGLAYNEQFF.

The sample holds many counts of this clonotype. The chain carries TRBV28 and TRBJ2-7; D gene unclear. The V end lost 8 bases, the J end lost 6 bases, and 17 bases lay between the germline ends. CDR1 is MDHEN and CDR2 is SYDVKM in the germline V gene. CDR3 length equals 13 residues. This CDR3 is CASFGSDSFEQYF. As DNA, the CDR3 is TGTGCCAGCTTTGGATCGGATAGTTTCGAGCAGTACTTC.

This clonotype has just a few counts. This chain connects TRBV5-1 to TRBJ2-7; tentatively, D is TRBD1 or TRBD2 (6 bases each). The germline V and J ends were trimmed by 4 bases and 3 bases, with 17 bases remaining between them. The CDR3 extends over 15 amino acids. Germline lookup yields CDR1 SGHRS and CDR2 YFSETQ. CDR3 amino acids: CASSLGRGPFYEQYF. CDR3 DNA: TGCGCCAGCAGCCTTGGCCGGGGGCCCTTCTACGAGCAGTACTTC.

The J gene is TRBJ1-5, the V gene TRBV20-1; 7 positions match TRBD1. V trimming: 1 base; J trimming: 2 bases; junction bases outside the gene matches: 8. CDR3 length: 16 amino acids. Germline-derived CDR1 and CDR2 are DFQATT and SNEGSKA (reference sequence). The CDR3 spells CSARATGTLGNQPQHF. CDR3 DNA sequence: TGCAGTGCTAGAGCGACAGGGACACTAGGCAATCAGCCCCAGCATTTT.

This chain uses TRBV21-1 with TRBJ2-7; the DNA was not used to check the table's D call, TRBD1. TRBV21-1 represents a pseudogene. The CDR3 is 14 residues long. DNA of the CDR3: TGTGCCAGCACCCGGGACAGGGCGATCCACGAGCAGTACTTC. Translated, it gives CASTRDRAIHEQYF.

Remarks on this clonotype: One base away lies a much larger clone, so this may be a sequencing read error. The rearrangement links TRBV5-5 to TRBJ2-4; D perhaps matches TRBD1 (6 bases). The J call may be mistaken, given a closer DNA end match to TRBJ2-7. Germline V gene data show CDR1 as SGHKS and CDR2 as YYEKEE (reference sequence). CDR3 length: 15 amino acids. This CDR3 is CASSLGVEQGYEQYF. As DNA, the CDR3 is TGTGCCAGCAGCTTGGGAGTTGAGCAGGGGTACGAGCAGTACTTC.

This clonotype was seen more than once but under ten times. The chain links TRBV2 to TRBJ1-2; 8 nucleotides align to TRBD1. The CDR3 extends over 14 amino acids. Germline lookup yields CDR1 SNHLY and CDR2 FYNNEI. V lost 5 bases to trimming and J lost 4 bases; unmatched junction nucleotides: 6. This CDR3 reads CASSPTGGIYGYTF. As DNA, the CDR3 is TGTGCCAGCAGTCCAACAGGGGGAATCTATGGCTACACCTTC.

This clonotype was counted many times. The J gene is TRBJ2-6, the V gene TRBV7-2; D gene uncertain. V gave up 6 bases and J gave up 15 bases, with 12 bases separating them. CDR1 and CDR2 (germline): SGHTA, FQGNSA. This CDR3 comprises 11 residues. CDR3 loop: CASSFRLDLTF. The CDR3 DNA is TGTGCCAGCAGTTTTAGACTTGACCTGACTTTC.

This clonotype was seen more than once but under ten times. J is TRBJ1-2 and V is TRBV29-1, with D maybe TRBD1 (5 bases). The germline gives CDR1 SQVTM, CDR2 ANQGSEA. There are 12 residues in the CDR3. V gave up 5 bases and J gave up 4 bases, with 11 bases separating them. In DNA form, the CDR3 reads TGCAGCGTTTTACAGGCACTCTATGGCTACACCTTC. This translates into CSVLQALYGYTF.

The V and J genes are TRBV29-1 and TRBJ1-5; 8 positions agree with TRBD1. This CDR3 is built from 15 residues. J lost 0 bases, V lost 4 bases, and 5 bases had no gene match. The germline V gene encodes CDR1 SQVTM and CDR2 ANQGSEA. CDR3 protein: CSVAQGANSNQPQHF. DNA of the CDR3: TGCAGCGTTGCCCAGGGGGCAAATAGCAATCAGCCCCAGCATTTT.